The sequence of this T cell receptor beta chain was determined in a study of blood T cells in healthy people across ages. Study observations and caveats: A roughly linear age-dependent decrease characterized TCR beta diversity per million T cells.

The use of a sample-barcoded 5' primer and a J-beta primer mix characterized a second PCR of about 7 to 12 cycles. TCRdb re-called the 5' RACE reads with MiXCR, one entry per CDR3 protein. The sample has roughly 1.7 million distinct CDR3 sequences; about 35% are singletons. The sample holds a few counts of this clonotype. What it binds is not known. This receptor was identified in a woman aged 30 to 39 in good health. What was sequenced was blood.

The CDR3 nucleotides read TGTGCCAGCTCACCGTCGGCACGGAGCAATCAGCCCCAGCATTTT. This encodes CASSPSARSNQPQHF. This chain links TRBV18 with TRBJ1-5, with D unresolved. Trimming cost V 3 bases and J 1 base, with 10 bases left between them. The germline gives CDR1 KGHSH, CDR2 LQKENI. The CDR3 consists of 15 residues.